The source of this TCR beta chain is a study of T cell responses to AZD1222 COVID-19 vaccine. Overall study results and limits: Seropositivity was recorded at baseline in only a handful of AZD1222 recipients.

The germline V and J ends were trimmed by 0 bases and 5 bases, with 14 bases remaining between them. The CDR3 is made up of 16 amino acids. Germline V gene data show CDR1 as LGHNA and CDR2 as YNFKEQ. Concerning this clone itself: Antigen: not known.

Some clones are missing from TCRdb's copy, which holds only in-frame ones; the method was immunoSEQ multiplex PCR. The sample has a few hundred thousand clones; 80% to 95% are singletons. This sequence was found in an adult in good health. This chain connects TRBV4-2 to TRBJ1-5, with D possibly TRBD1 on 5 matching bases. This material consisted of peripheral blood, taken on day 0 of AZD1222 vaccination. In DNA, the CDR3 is TGTGCCAGCAGCCAAGATAAGGGGACGGCTCATCAGCCCCAGCATTTT. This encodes CASSQDKGTAHQPQHF.